A selection of T cell receptor beta chains follows, all from one sample in a study of cytomegalovirus exposure and HLA in healthy donors. Profiled with immunoSEQ multiplex PCR; TCRdb holds only in-frame clones, not every one. The sample comprises about 150,000 clones, roughly 60% of which are singletons, and roughly 2.5% rests with the top ten. Source material: PBMCs. The receptor source for this set is a woman in her 40s in good health and CMV-seronegative. Both conserved end residues are part of each CDR3. A D gene is named only where the DNA matches it firmly. Size values are once, few and many counts, or a class for expanded clones, and some rows have none.

D gene: NA; V gene: TRBV28; J gene: TRBJ1-1; clone size: few; CDR3 DNA: TGTGCCAGCAGTTTAGTGCAGGGCACTGAAGCTTTCTTT; CDR3 protein: CASSLVQGTEAFF
D gene: TRBD1; V gene: TRBV9; J gene: TRBJ1-4; clone size: NA; CDR3 DNA: TGTGCCAGCAGCGTTGGACAGGGGGCGCGTGAAAAACTGTTTTTT; CDR3 protein: CASSVGQGAREKLFF
D gene: TRBD2; V gene: TRBV7-8; J gene: TRBJ2-7; clone size: NA; CDR3 DNA: TGTGCCAGCAGCCATAGACTAGCGGGGGAGCAGTACTTC; CDR3 protein: CASSHRLAGEQYF
D gene: TRBD1; V gene: TRBV18; J gene: TRBJ2-7; clone size: few; CDR3 DNA: TGTGCCAGCTCACGGACAGGGAGCTCCTACGAGCAGTACTTC; CDR3 protein: CASSRTGSSYEQYF
D gene: TRBD2; V gene: TRBV5-1; J gene: TRBJ2-3; clone size: NA; CDR3 DNA: TGCGCCAGCAGCCCCCTAGCGGGGGCCCCTTCGGATACGCAGTATTTT; CDR3 protein: CASSPLAGAPSDTQYF
D gene: TRBD1; V gene: TRBV10-1; J gene: TRBJ1-5; clone size: NA; CDR3 DNA: TGCGCCAGCAGTTGGACAGGACGCAATCAGCCCCAGCATTTT; CDR3 protein: CASSWTGRNQPQHF
D gene: NA; V gene: TRBV9; J gene: TRBJ2-3; clone size: few; CDR3 DNA: TGTGCCAGCAGCGTAGGGGTCAGGGGCCCAGATACGCAGTATTTT; CDR3 protein: CASSVGVRGPDTQYF
D gene: NA; V gene: TRBV19; J gene: TRBJ1-5; clone size: NA; CDR3 DNA: TGTGCCAGTATTCTCCGCGGGGGACGCAATCAGCCCCAGCATTTT; CDR3 protein: CASILRGGRNQPQHF
D gene: TRBD1; V gene: TRBV5-6; J gene: TRBJ2-5; clone size: NA; CDR3 DNA: TGTGCCAGCAGCACCGGGACAGGGGGTTTGGAGACCCAGTACTTC; CDR3 protein: CASSTGTGGLETQYF
D gene: TRBD1; V gene: TRBV14; J gene: TRBJ2-5; clone size: NA; CDR3 DNA: TGTGCCAGCAGCCAATCACCCTATTATGACAGGGAAGGGACCCAGTACTTC; CDR3 protein: CASSQSPYYDREGTQYF
D gene: TRBD1; V gene: TRBV6-1; J gene: TRBJ1-5; clone size: once; CDR3 DNA: TGTGCCAGCAGTGAAGACCCAGGGGGCCGACTCAATCAGCCCCAGCATTTT; CDR3 protein: CASSEDPGGRLNQPQHF
D gene: TRBD1; V gene: TRBV5-1; J gene: TRBJ1-2; clone size: NA; CDR3 DNA: TGCGCCAGCAGACTACTCCCGGGACAGGGGGGCTATGGCTACACCTTC; CDR3 protein: CASRLLPGQGGYGYTF
D gene: TRBD1; V gene: TRBV19; J gene: TRBJ1-5; clone size: NA; CDR3 DNA: TGTGCCAGTCGATCGGACAGGGGCAATCAGCCCCAGCATTTT; CDR3 protein: CASRSDRGNQPQHF
D gene: NA; V gene: TRBV5-4; J gene: TRBJ1-2; clone size: NA; CDR3 DNA: TGTGCCAGCAGCCCGGCGGGGGTGGACAGCTCCTATGGCTACACCTTC; CDR3 protein: CASSPAGVDSSYGYTF
D gene: TRBD1; V gene: TRBV30; J gene: TRBJ2-7; clone size: NA; CDR3 DNA: TGTGCCTGGAGTGCAGGGACAGGGATCTCCTACGAGCAGTACTTC; CDR3 protein: CAWSAGTGISYEQYF
D gene: NA; V gene: TRBV5-1; J gene: TRBJ2-7; clone size: NA; CDR3 DNA: TGCGCCAGCAGCTTGGCGTTTTTTGGAAGGCGGCCACCCTACGAGCAGTACTTC; CDR3 protein: CASSLAFFGRRPPYEQYF
D gene: TRBD1; V gene: TRBV6-1; J gene: TRBJ2-1; clone size: NA; CDR3 DNA: TGTGCCAGCAGTCGACAGGGGGCAGTCTACAATGAGCAGTTCTTC; CDR3 protein: CASSRQGAVYNEQFF
D gene: TRBD2; V gene: TRBV5-1; J gene: TRBJ2-3; clone size: few; CDR3 DNA: TGCGCCAGCAGTTACAGTTTGAGACTAGCGATTGGGACAGATACGCAGTATTTT; CDR3 protein: CASSYSLRLAIGTDTQYF
D gene: NA; V gene: TRBV27; J gene: TRBJ2-7; clone size: few; CDR3 DNA: TGTGCCAGCAGTTTATCGAGTCCAAACGAGCAGTACTTC; CDR3 protein: CASSLSSPNEQYF
D gene: TRBD2; V gene: TRBV5-1; J gene: TRBJ2-2; clone size: NA; CDR3 DNA: TGCGCCAGCAGCACCGGGCGGGGACTAGCGGGGGGCGAGGAGCTGTTTTTT; CDR3 protein: CASSTGRGLAGGEELFF
D gene: TRBD1; V gene: TRBV6-6; J gene: TRBJ1-1; clone size: NA; CDR3 DNA: TGTGCCAGCGCACTCACAGGGGAAACTGAAGCTTTCTTT; CDR3 protein: CASALTGETEAFF
D gene: TRBD2; V gene: TRBV7-2; J gene: TRBJ2-4; clone size: NA; CDR3 DNA: TGTGCCAGCAGCCTGTTTTCGACTAGCAGTCGGAGCATTCAGTACTTC; CDR3 protein: CASSLFSTSSRSIQYF
D gene: TRBD2; V gene: TRBV9; J gene: TRBJ2-3; clone size: NA; CDR3 DNA: TGTGCCAGCAGCGCCAGACTAGCGGGGGGACATCTTTGGGGAGATACGCAGTATTTT; CDR3 protein: CASSARLAGGHLWGDTQYF
D gene: NA; V gene: TRBV11-2; J gene: TRBJ2-6; clone size: NA; CDR3 DNA: TGTGCCAGCAGCTTAGGCGGCAGGGGGAGGTCTGGGGCCAACGTCCTGACTTTC; CDR3 protein: CASSLGGRGRSGANVLTF
D gene: TRBD1; V gene: TRBV5-1; J gene: TRBJ1-1; clone size: NA; CDR3 DNA: TGCGCCAGCAGCTTAGGCTGGGCAGGGGGCGAGAACACTGAAGCTTTCTTT; CDR3 protein: CASSLGWAGGENTEAFF
D gene: NA; V gene: TRBV6-1; J gene: TRBJ1-1; clone size: NA; CDR3 DNA: TGTGCCAGCAGTGAGGGGGCGGCGAACACTGAAGCTTTCTTT; CDR3 protein: CASSEGAANTEAFF
D gene: NA; V gene: TRBV6-6; J gene: TRBJ2-7; clone size: NA; CDR3 DNA: TGTGCCAGCAGTTACGACAACTCCTACGAGCAGTACTTC; CDR3 protein: CASSYDNSYEQYF
D gene: NA; V gene: TRBV6-1; J gene: TRBJ1-6; clone size: NA; CDR3 DNA: TGTGCCAGCAGTGGGGGCCTTTCTAGCTCCTATAATTCACCCCTCCACTTT; CDR3 protein: CASSGGLSSSYNSPLHF
D gene: TRBD1; V gene: TRBV19; J gene: TRBJ2-7; clone size: once; CDR3 DNA: TGTGCCAGTAGTATAGGGACAGGGGTCCACGAGCAGTACTTC; CDR3 protein: CASSIGTGVHEQYF
D gene: TRBD2; V gene: TRBV5-1; J gene: TRBJ2-7; clone size: NA; CDR3 DNA: TGCGCCAGCAGCTTGATCTCTAGCGGGGTTTACGAGCAGTACTTC; CDR3 protein: CASSLISSGVYEQYF
D gene: NA; V gene: TRBV7-2; J gene: TRBJ1-3; clone size: NA; CDR3 DNA: TGTGCCAGCAGCGTGGGACAAGTAGAGACCATATATTTT; CDR3 protein: CASSVGQVETIYF
D gene: TRBD1; V gene: TRBV7-2; J gene: TRBJ1-2; clone size: NA; CDR3 DNA: TGTGCCAGCAGCTTAGAGCCCAAGGACAGGGCTGGCTACACCTTC; CDR3 protein: CASSLEPKDRAGYTF
D gene: NA; V gene: TRBV4-3; J gene: TRBJ2-5; clone size: NA; CDR3 DNA: TGCGCCAGCAGCCAAGATTACGGGGTCCAAGAGACCCAGTACTTC; CDR3 protein: CASSQDYGVQETQYF
D gene: TRBD2; V gene: TRBV7-9; J gene: TRBJ2-1; clone size: few; CDR3 DNA: TGTGCCAGCAGCTTTGGGGGGGAGAGAAACCCGGGGGAGCAGTTCTTC; CDR3 protein: CASSFGGERNPGEQFF
D gene: NA; V gene: TRBV30; J gene: TRBJ1-5; clone size: NA; CDR3 DNA: TGTGCCTGGAGTGTCGGGAGGGGCAATCAGCCCCAGCATTTT; CDR3 protein: CAWSVGRGNQPQHF
D gene: TRBD1; V gene: TRBV27; J gene: TRBJ2-7; clone size: NA; CDR3 DNA: TGTGCCAGCAGTACAAAGGGACAGGGAAACGAGCAGTACTTC; CDR3 protein: CASSTKGQGNEQYF
D gene: TRBD2; V gene: TRBV27; J gene: TRBJ2-5; clone size: NA; CDR3 DNA: TGTGCCAGCAGTTTATTAGCGGGGGGTCCAGAGACCCAGTACTTC; CDR3 protein: CASSLLAGGPETQYF